The rows below give T cell receptor beta chains drawn from one sample of a study of control samples from healthy donors and cancer patients. TCRdb keeps only in-frame clones here, not all; method: immunoSEQ multiplex PCR. This table holds over 80,000 clones, around 80% found once. The sample taken for sequencing was blood. Receptors originate from a man in his 60s in good health. CDR3s include the opening cysteine and the closing phenylalanine or tryptophan. Fields, in order: V gene, J gene, clone size, D gene, CDR3 DNA, CDR3 protein. D genes are given only for firm matches. Size is omitted from some rows. Given values are once, few, many or a class for expanded clones.

TRBV25-1	TRBJ2-3	once	TRBD2	TGTGCCAGCAGTGAAAAGGCTAGCGGGAGGACAGATACGCAGTATTTT	CASSEKASGRTDTQYF
TRBV19	TRBJ2-1	-	-	TGTGCCAGTAGTCCACCGGGACTCTCCTACAATGAGCAGTTCTTC	CASSPPGLSYNEQFF
TRBV11-2	TRBJ2-6	-	TRBD2	TGTGCCAGCAGCAACCCCCTAGCGGGAGGCCGCTCTGGGGCCAACGTCCTGACTTTC	CASSNPLAGGRSGANVLTF
TRBV10-2	TRBJ1-1	-	-	TGCGCCAGCAGTGAGTTTAACAGCCGGGTTGAAGCTTTCTTT	CASSEFNSRVEAFF
TRBV11-2	TRBJ2-2	-	-	TGTGCCAGCAGTGCAAGGAATTCGAACACCGGGGAGCTGTTTTTT	CASSARNSNTGELFF
TRBV19	TRBJ2-1	-	TRBD2	TGTGCCAGTAGTATAGGGGGCGGGAGTGGCTCCTACAATGAGCAGTTCTTC	CASSIGGGSGSYNEQFF
TRBV15	TRBJ1-1	few	-	TGTGCCACCAGCAGAGATCGGCTGCGGAACACTGAAGCTTTCTTT	CATSRDRLRNTEAFF
TRBV19	TRBJ2-1	-	TRBD2	TGTGCCAGTATAAGCGGGAGGGGCAATGAGCAGTTCTTC	CASISGRGNEQFF
TRBV13	TRBJ1-5	-	-	TGTGCCAGCAGCTTACGAAGGGTCGGTCAGCCCCAGCATTTT	CASSLRRVGQPQHF
TRBV28	TRBJ2-7	-	-	TGTGCCAGCCGCCAGACAGTCTACGAGCAGTACTTC	CASRQTVYEQYF
TRBV7-9	TRBJ2-3	-	-	TGTGCCAGCAGCTTAGTGAGAGCGACTAGCACAGATACGCAGTATTTT	CASSLVRATSTDTQYF
TRBV5-1	TRBJ1-1	-	-	TGCGCCAGCAGCTTGGATGGGGGTAACACTGAAGCTTTCTTT	CASSLDGGNTEAFF
TRBV28	TRBJ2-7	-	TRBD1	TGTGCCAGCAGTTTATGGGGGGGGACAGGGTTGTCCTACGAGCAGTACTTC	CASSLWGGTGLSYEQYF
TRBV30	TRBJ1-1	-	-	TGTGCCTGGAGAGGGATGAACACTGAAGCTTTCTTT	CAWRGMNTEAFF
TRBV19	TRBJ1-2	few	-	TGTGCCAGTAGCGCCCTAAACTATGGCTACACCTTC	CASSALNYGYTF
TRBV5-1	TRBJ2-2	many	-	TGCGCCAGCAGCTTGACGCCGACAGGCACGAACACCGGGGAGCTGTTTTTT	CASSLTPTGTNTGELFF
TRBV7-9	TRBJ2-1	-	-	TGTGCCAGCAGCGTAGCCGTGTCGGGGTCATACAATGAGCAGTTCTTC	CASSVAVSGSYNEQFF
TRBV3-1/TRBV3-2	TRBJ1-6	-	-	TGTGCCAGCAGGGATGGGGGTGGACCCCTCCACTTT	CASRDGGGPLHF
TRBV27	TRBJ1-1	-	-	TGTGCCAGCAGTATGGCCTGGGGCACTGAAGCTTTCTTT	CASSMAWGTEAFF
TRBV7-2	TRBJ2-1	-	TRBD2	TGTGCCAGCAGCCCGGGGGGTAGCGGGAGGTTCGGTGAGCAGTTCTTC	CASSPGGSGRFGEQFF
TRBV5-6	TRBJ2-2	-	-	TGTGCCAGCAGCTTCTACGGACACACCGGGGAGCTGTTTTTT	CASSFYGHTGELFF
TRBV4-1	TRBJ2-2	-	TRBD2	TGCGCCAGCAGCCAGGGACTAGCGGCCGGGGAGCTGTTTTTT	CASSQGLAAGELFF
TRBV5-1	TRBJ2-1	once	-	TGCGCCAGCAGCTTGGCGACTAGCTACAATGAGCAGTTCTTC	CASSLATSYNEQFF
TRBV19	TRBJ1-1	-	-	TGTGCCAGTATTAAGGCGGCGAGGGGATCTAAAGCTTTCTTT	CASIKAARGSKAFF
TRBV28	TRBJ1-1	-	-	TGTGCCAGCAGTTCCCCCCCCCGTATGAACACTGAAGCTTTCTTT	CASSSPPRMNTEAFF